Listed here is a single TCR beta chain. Its antigen is currently unknown. Germline CDR1 is SGHTA and CDR2 is FQGNSA. The CDR3 is 15 amino acids. The J segment lost 5 bases and the V segment lost 4 bases, leaving 5 bases of the junction unmatched. The data belong to a study of cytomegalovirus exposure and HLA in healthy donors. Study-level findings and limits: HLA alleles were associated with 15,000 to 20,000 TCR beta sequences in a later analysis at 0.05 false discovery rate.

PCR employed 60 Vbeta and 13 Jbeta primers. TCRdb's table, derived via immunoSEQ multiplex PCR, lists solely in-frame clones and lacks some. The data show roughly 230,000 clones, around 80% seen once. The clonotype originates from a boy under 18 in good health and CMV-seronegative. Sequencing input: PBMCs. The chain has TRBV7-2 and TRBJ2-7; TRBD2 matches at 13 bases. Here the CDR3 DNA reads TGTGCCAGCAGCTCTACTAGCGGGAGGGCCCACGAGCAGTACTTC. Protein: CASSSTSGRAHEQYF.